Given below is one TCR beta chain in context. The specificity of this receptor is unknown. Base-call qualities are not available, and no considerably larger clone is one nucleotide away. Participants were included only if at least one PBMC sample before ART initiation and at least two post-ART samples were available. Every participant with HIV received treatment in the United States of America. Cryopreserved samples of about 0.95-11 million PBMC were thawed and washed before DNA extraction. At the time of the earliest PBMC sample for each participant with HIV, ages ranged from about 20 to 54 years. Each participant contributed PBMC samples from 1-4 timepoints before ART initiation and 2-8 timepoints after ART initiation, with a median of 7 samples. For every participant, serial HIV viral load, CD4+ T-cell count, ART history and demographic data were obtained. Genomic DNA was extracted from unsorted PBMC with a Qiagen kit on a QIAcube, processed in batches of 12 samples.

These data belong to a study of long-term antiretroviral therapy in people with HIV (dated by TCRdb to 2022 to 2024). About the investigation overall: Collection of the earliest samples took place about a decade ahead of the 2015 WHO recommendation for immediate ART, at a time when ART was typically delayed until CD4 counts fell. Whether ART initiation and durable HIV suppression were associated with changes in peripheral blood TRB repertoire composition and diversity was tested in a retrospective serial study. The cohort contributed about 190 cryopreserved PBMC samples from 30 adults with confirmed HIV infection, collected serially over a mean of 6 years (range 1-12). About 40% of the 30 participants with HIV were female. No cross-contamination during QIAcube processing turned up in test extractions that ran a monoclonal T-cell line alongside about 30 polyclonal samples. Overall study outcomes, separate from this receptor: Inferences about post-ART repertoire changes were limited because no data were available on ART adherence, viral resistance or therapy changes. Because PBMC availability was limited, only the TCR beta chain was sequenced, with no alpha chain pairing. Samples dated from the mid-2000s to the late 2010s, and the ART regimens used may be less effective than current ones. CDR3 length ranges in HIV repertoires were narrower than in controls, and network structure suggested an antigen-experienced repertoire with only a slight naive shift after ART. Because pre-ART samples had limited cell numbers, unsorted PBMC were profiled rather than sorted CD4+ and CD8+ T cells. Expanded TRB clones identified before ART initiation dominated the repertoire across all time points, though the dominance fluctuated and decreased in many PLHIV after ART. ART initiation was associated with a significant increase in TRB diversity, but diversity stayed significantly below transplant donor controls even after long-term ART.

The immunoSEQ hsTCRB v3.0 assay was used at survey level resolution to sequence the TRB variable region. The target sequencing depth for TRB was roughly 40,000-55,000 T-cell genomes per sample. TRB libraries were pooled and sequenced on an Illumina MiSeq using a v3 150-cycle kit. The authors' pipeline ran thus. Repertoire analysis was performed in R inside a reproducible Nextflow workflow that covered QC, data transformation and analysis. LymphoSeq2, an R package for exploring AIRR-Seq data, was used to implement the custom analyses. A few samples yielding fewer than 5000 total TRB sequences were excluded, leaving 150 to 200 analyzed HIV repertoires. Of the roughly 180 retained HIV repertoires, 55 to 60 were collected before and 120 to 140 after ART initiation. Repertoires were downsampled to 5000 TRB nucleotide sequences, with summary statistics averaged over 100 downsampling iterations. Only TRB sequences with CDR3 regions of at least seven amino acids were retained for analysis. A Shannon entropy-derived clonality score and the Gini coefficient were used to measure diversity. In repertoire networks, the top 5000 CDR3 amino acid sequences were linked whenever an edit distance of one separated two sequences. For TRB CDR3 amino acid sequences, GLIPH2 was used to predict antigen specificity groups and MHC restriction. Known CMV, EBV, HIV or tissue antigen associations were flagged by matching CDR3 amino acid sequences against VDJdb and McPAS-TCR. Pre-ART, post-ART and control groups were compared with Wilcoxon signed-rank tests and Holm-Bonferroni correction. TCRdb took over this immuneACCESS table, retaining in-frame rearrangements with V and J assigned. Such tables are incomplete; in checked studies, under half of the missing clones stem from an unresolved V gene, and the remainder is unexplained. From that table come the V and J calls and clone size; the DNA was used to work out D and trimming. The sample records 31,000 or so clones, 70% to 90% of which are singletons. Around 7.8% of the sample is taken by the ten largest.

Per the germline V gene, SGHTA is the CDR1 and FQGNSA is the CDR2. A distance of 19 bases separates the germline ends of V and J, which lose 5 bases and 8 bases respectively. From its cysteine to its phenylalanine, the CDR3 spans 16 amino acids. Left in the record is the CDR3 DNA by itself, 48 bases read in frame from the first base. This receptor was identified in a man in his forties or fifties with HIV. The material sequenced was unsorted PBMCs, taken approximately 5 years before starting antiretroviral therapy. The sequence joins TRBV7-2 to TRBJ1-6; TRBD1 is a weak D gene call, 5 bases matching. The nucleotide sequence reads TGTGCCAGCAGCCCGCAGCTTGGGGGAAGGCATTCACCCCTCCACTTT. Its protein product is CASSPQLGGRHSPLHF.